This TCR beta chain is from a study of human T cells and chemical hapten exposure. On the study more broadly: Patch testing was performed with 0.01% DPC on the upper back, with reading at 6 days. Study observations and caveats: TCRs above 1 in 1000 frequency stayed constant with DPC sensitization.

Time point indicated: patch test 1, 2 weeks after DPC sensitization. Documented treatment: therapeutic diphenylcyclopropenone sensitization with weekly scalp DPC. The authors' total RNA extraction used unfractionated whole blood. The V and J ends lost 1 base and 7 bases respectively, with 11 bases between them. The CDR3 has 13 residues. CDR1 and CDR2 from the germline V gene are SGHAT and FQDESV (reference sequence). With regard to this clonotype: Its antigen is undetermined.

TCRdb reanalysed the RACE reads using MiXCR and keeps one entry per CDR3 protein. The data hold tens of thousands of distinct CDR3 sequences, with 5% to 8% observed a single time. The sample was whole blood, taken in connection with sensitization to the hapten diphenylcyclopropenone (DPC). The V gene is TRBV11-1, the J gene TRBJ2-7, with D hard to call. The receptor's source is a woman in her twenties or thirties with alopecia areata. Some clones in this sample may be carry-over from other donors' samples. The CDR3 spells CASSLVLGEEQYF. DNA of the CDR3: TGTGCCAGCAGCTTAGTCCTAGGCGAGGAGCAGTACTTC.